This is a list of T cell receptor beta chains from one sample in a study of CD8 T cells in Susac syndrome. TCRdb reprocessed the immunoSEQ multiplex PCR reads via MiXCR and lists one record per CDR3 protein. The table lists 150,000 or so distinct CDR3 sequences, roughly 94% of them singletons. Sample: CD4+ T cells from PBMCs. Receptor source: a human donor with multiple sclerosis. Each CDR3 is given with its conserved first and last residue. A D gene is named only where the DNA matches it firmly. Clone size is stated in some rows and not others, as once, few, many or a class when expanded.

V: TRBV14
size: -
D: -
J: TRBJ2-1
CDR3: CASSQGSWTSYNEQFF
DNA: TGTGCCAGCAGCCAAGGTTCGTGGACTTCGTACAATGAGCAGTTCTTC

V: TRBV28
size: -
D: TRBD2
J: TRBJ2-5
CDR3: CASCRAGGGGETQYF
DNA: TGTGCCAGTTGTCGGGCCGGGGGGGGAGGAGAGACCCAGTACTTC

V: TRBV28
size: once
D: -
J: TRBJ1-2
CDR3: CASSWGRGSDGYTF
DNA: TGTGCCAGCAGTTGGGGTCGGGGATCGGATGGCTACACCTTC

V: TRBV4-3
size: once
D: -
J: TRBJ1-2
CDR3: CASSQDLDYGYTF
DNA: TGCGCCAGCAGCCAAGATCTGGACTATGGCTACACCTTC

V: TRBV5-1
size: -
D: -
J: TRBJ2-7
CDR3: CASSIGGQNEQYF
DNA: TGCGCCAGCAGCATTGGGGGGCAGAACGAGCAGTACTTC

V: TRBV6-5
size: -
D: TRBD2
J: TRBJ2-1
CDR3: CASSPWTSGKNEQFF
DNA: TGTGCCAGCAGCCCTTGGACTAGCGGGAAGAATGAGCAGTTCTTC

V: TRBV29-1
size: -
D: -
J: TRBJ1-3
CDR3: CSADSAGNTIYF
DNA: TGCAGCGCCGACAGTGCTGGAAACACCATATATTTT

V: TRBV2
size: -
D: -
J: TRBJ2-1
CDR3: CASRGPAEQFF
DNA: TGTGCCAGCAGGGGACCAGCTGAGCAGTTCTTC

V: TRBV3-1
size: -
D: -
J: TRBJ1-4
CDR3: CASSLLQGRGEKLFF
DNA: TGTGCCAGCAGCCTCCTCCAAGGAAGGGGTGAAAAACTGTTTTTT

V: TRBV18
size: -
D: -
J: TRBJ1-4
CDR3: CASSHDSRGEKLFF
DNA: TGTGCCAGCTCACACGACAGTAGAGGTGAAAAACTGTTTTTT

V: TRBV29-1
size: -
D: -
J: TRBJ1-4
CDR3: CSVEGVMAGTNEKLFF
DNA: TGCAGCGTTGAAGGTGTCATGGCTGGTACTAATGAAAAACTGTTTTTT

V: TRBV3-1
size: -
D: TRBD1
J: TRBJ1-1
CDR3: CASSQGRGIMNTEAFF
DNA: TGTGCCAGCAGCCAAGGCAGGGGGATAATGAACACTGAAGCTTTCTTT

V: TRBV28
size: -
D: TRBD1
J: TRBJ1-4
CDR3: CASSRQGASEKLFF
DNA: TGTGCCAGCAGTAGACAGGGGGCTAGTGAAAAACTGTTTTTT

V: TRBV9
size: -
D: -
J: TRBJ2-1
CDR3: CASRTVSSYNEQFF
DNA: TGTGCCAGCAGGACCGTTAGCTCCTACAATGAGCAGTTCTTC

V: TRBV9
size: -
D: TRBD2
J: TRBJ2-5
CDR3: CASSVSGSGETQYF
DNA: TGTGCCAGCAGCGTTAGCGGGAGCGGTGAGACCCAGTACTTC

V: TRBV20-1
size: -
D: -
J: TRBJ1-4
CDR3: CSARHKGNEKLFF
DNA: TGCAGTGCTAGGCACAAGGGGAATGAAAAACTGTTTTTT

V: TRBV13
size: -
D: -
J: TRBJ2-4
CDR3: CASSFENIQYF
DNA: TGTGCCAGCAGCTTTGAAAACATTCAGTACTTC

V: TRBV19
size: few
D: -
J: TRBJ1-5
CDR3: CASSISANQPQHF
DNA: TGTGCCAGTAGTATAAGCGCAAATCAGCCCCAGCATTTT

V: TRBV18
size: -
D: TRBD2
J: TRBJ2-1
CDR3: CASSLSSGIDNEQFF
DNA: TGTGCCAGCTCACTTTCTAGCGGGATCGACAATGAGCAGTTCTTC

V: TRBV10-3
size: -
D: -
J: TRBJ1-3
CDR3: CAISDPRLGGDGNTIYF
DNA: TGTGCCATCAGTGACCCTAGACTCGGAGGAGACGGCAACACCATATATTTT

V: TRBV19
size: -
D: -
J: TRBJ2-1
CDR3: CASSINNEQFF
DNA: TGTGCCAGTAGTATCAACAATGAGCAGTTCTTC

V: TRBV30
size: -
D: -
J: TRBJ1-1
CDR3: CAWSSGKNTEAFF
DNA: TGTGCCTGGAGCTCAGGGAAGAACACTGAAGCTTTCTTT

V: TRBV7-2
size: -
D: TRBD1
J: TRBJ1-2
CDR3: CASSLVGTGRAYGYTF
DNA: TGTGCCAGCAGCTTAGTAGGGACAGGGAGGGCCTATGGCTACACCTTC

V: TRBV2
size: -
D: -
J: TRBJ2-7
CDR3: CASIRGLSSYEQYF
DNA: TGTGCCAGCATTCGGGGATTGAGCTCCTACGAGCAGTACTTC

V: TRBV6-2/TRBV6-3
size: -
D: TRBD2
J: TRBJ2-7
CDR3: CASTPSGRVIYEQYF
DNA: TGTGCCAGCACCCCCAGCGGGAGAGTGATCTACGAGCAGTACTTC

V: TRBV7-9
size: once
D: -
J: TRBJ2-6
CDR3: CASRFMVSGANVLTF
DNA: TGTGCCAGCAGGTTTATGGTCTCTGGGGCCAACGTCCTGACTTTC

V: TRBV28
size: once
D: -
J: TRBJ2-7
CDR3: CASSRPAYEQYF
DNA: TGTGCCAGCAGTCGGCCAGCCTACGAGCAGTACTTC

V: TRBV30
size: -
D: -
J: TRBJ1-2
CDR3: CAWSVRQPYGYTF
DNA: TGTGCCTGGAGTGTACGGCAGCCCTATGGCTACACCTTC

V: TRBV5-6
size: -
D: -
J: TRBJ2-7
CDR3: CASSLGPTYEQYF
DNA: TGTGCCAGCAGCTTAGGGCCAACCTACGAGCAGTACTTC